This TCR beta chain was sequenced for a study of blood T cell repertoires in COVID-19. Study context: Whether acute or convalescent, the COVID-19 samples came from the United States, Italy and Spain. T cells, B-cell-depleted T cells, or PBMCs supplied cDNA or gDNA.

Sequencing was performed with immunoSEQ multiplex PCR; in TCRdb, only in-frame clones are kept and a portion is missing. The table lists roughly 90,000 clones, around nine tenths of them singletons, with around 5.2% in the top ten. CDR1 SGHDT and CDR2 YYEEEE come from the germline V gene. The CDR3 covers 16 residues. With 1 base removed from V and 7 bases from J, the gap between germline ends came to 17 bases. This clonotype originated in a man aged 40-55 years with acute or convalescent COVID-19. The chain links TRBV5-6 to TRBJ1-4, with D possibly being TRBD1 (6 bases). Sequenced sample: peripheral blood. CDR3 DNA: TGTGCCAGCAGCTTGACAGGGATGCGGGAGGGTGAAAAACTGTTTTTT. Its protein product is CASSLTGMREGEKLFF.